The rows below give T cell receptor beta chains drawn from one sample of a study of response to subunit inactivated influenza vaccine. TCRdb re-called the RT-PCR reads with MiXCR, one entry per CDR3 protein. This sample has approximately 680,000 distinct CDR3 sequences, with around 14% found just once. The sequenced sample was PBMCs from blood, obtained less than 13 days after vaccination. These receptor sequences come from a man in his forties or fifties who received an inactivated influenza vaccine. CDR3s include the opening cysteine and the closing phenylalanine or tryptophan. The order of the fields is clone size, J gene, D gene, V gene, CDR3 DNA, CDR3 protein. A D gene is named only where the DNA matches it firmly. Size tells how often a clone was seen (once, few, many) or the class of an expanded clone, and some rows leave it out.

clone_size: NA; j_call: TRBJ2-7; d_call: TRBD1; v_call: TRBV6-1; cdr3_nt: TGTGCCAGCAGTGACCGGGACAGGGGGCGCGAGCAGTACTTC; cdr3_aa: CASSDRDRGREQYF
clone_size: NA; j_call: TRBJ1-5; d_call: NA; v_call: TRBV29-1; cdr3_nt: TGCAGCGTTGGCGAATATAGCAATCAGCCCCAGCATTTT; cdr3_aa: CSVGEYSNQPQHF
clone_size: NA; j_call: TRBJ1-1; d_call: NA; v_call: TRBV12-3/TRBV12-4; cdr3_nt: TGTGCCAGCAGTTCCCGGGACGGGGGGAGCACTGAAGCTTTCTTT; cdr3_aa: CASSSRDGGSTEAFF
clone_size: NA; j_call: TRBJ2-5; d_call: NA; v_call: TRBV6-2/TRBV6-3; cdr3_nt: TGTGCCAGCAGTTACCAGGAGGCGGAGACCCAGTACTTC; cdr3_aa: CASSYQEAETQYF
clone_size: few; j_call: TRBJ2-7; d_call: TRBD1; v_call: TRBV24-1; cdr3_nt: TGTGCCACTTCACGGACAGGGAACTACGAGCAGTACTTC; cdr3_aa: CATSRTGNYEQYF
clone_size: many; j_call: TRBJ1-1; d_call: NA; v_call: TRBV6-1; cdr3_nt: TGTGCCAGCAGCCGGGAGTTGAACACTGAAGCTTTCTTT; cdr3_aa: CASSRELNTEAFF
clone_size: NA; j_call: TRBJ1-1; d_call: TRBD1; v_call: TRBV12-3/TRBV12-4; cdr3_nt: TGTGCCAGCAGTTCGACCGGGACAGGGGACACTGAAGCTTTCTTT; cdr3_aa: CASSSTGTGDTEAFF
clone_size: few; j_call: TRBJ2-7; d_call: NA; v_call: TRBV7-2; cdr3_nt: TGTGCCAGCAGCTTAGTCGCGGCAGGTAACGAGCAGTACTTC; cdr3_aa: CASSLVAAGNEQYF
clone_size: NA; j_call: TRBJ2-4; d_call: NA; v_call: TRBV28; cdr3_nt: TGTGCCAGCAGTTTCCTATTACGGGACCTGACAGTAGCCAAAAACATTCAGTACTTC; cdr3_aa: CASSFLLRDLTVAKNIQYF
clone_size: many; j_call: TRBJ2-7; d_call: TRBD1; v_call: TRBV4-3; cdr3_nt: TGCGCCAGCAGCCGGGGACAGGGACCCTACGAGCAGTACTTC; cdr3_aa: CASSRGQGPYEQYF
clone_size: NA; j_call: TRBJ2-4; d_call: NA; v_call: TRBV15; cdr3_nt: TGTGCCACCAGCAGACTGACCTTAGACACGGGGGTCAAAAACATTCAGTACTTC; cdr3_aa: CATSRLTLDTGVKNIQYF
clone_size: few; j_call: TRBJ1-5; d_call: NA; v_call: TRBV7-9; cdr3_nt: TGTGCCAGCAGGCGGGACGGCCGTGCGCCCCAGCATTTT; cdr3_aa: CASRRDGRAPQHF
clone_size: many; j_call: TRBJ2-7; d_call: NA; v_call: TRBV20-1; cdr3_nt: TGCAGTGCCAAAATGTACTACGAGCAGTACTTC; cdr3_aa: CSAKMYYEQYF
clone_size: few; j_call: TRBJ1-6; d_call: TRBD1; v_call: TRBV7-9; cdr3_nt: TGTGCCAGCAGCTTAGCGGAGGCAGGGGGAAATTCACCCCTCCACTTT; cdr3_aa: CASSLAEAGGNSPLHF
clone_size: many; j_call: TRBJ1-6; d_call: NA; v_call: TRBV12-3/TRBV12-4; cdr3_nt: TGTGCCAGCAGTTTAGGCCAAAGGGGTTCACCCCTCCACTTT; cdr3_aa: CASSLGQRGSPLHF
clone_size: few; j_call: TRBJ2-2; d_call: NA; v_call: TRBV4-3; cdr3_nt: TGCGCCAGCAGCCAAGAACAAGGGAGCTCGAACACCGGGGAGCTGTTTTTT; cdr3_aa: CASSQEQGSSNTGELFF
clone_size: NA; j_call: TRBJ2-2; d_call: TRBD2; v_call: TRBV12-3/TRBV12-4; cdr3_nt: TGTGCCAGCAGTCGACTAGCGGGGATTAACACCGGGGAGCTGTTTTTT; cdr3_aa: CASSRLAGINTGELFF
clone_size: many; j_call: TRBJ2-1; d_call: NA; v_call: TRBV29-1; cdr3_nt: TGCAGCGTTGCACCGCGAGCCGATGAGCAGTTCTTC; cdr3_aa: CSVAPRADEQFF
clone_size: NA; j_call: TRBJ1-5; d_call: NA; v_call: TRBV2; cdr3_nt: TGTGCCAGCGGGGGGCAGGGACCCAATCAGCCCCAGCATTTT; cdr3_aa: CASGGQGPNQPQHF
clone_size: few; j_call: TRBJ2-7; d_call: TRBD1; v_call: TRBV3-1; cdr3_nt: TGTGCCAGCAGCCAAGAGGAGACAGGGTGGTGGTCCTACGAGCAGTACTTC; cdr3_aa: CASSQEETGWWSYEQYF
clone_size: few; j_call: TRBJ2-7; d_call: TRBD1; v_call: TRBV10-3; cdr3_nt: TGTGCCATCACCCCAGGACAGGGGCGTACCACCTACGAGCAGTACTTC; cdr3_aa: CAITPGQGRTTYEQYF
clone_size: few; j_call: TRBJ1-6; d_call: TRBD1; v_call: TRBV6-1; cdr3_nt: TGTGCCAGCAGGCCCAGGGGGCCGGGGTCACCCCTCCACTTT; cdr3_aa: CASRPRGPGSPLHF
clone_size: few; j_call: TRBJ2-3; d_call: TRBD1; v_call: TRBV29-1; cdr3_nt: TGCAGCGTAGACAGGGGGAACTCAGATACGCAGTATTTT; cdr3_aa: CSVDRGNSDTQYF
clone_size: NA; j_call: TRBJ2-1; d_call: NA; v_call: TRBV29-1; cdr3_nt: TGCAGCGTTGAATGGACGAAGCAGTTCTTC; cdr3_aa: CSVEWTKQFF
clone_size: NA; j_call: TRBJ2-1; d_call: NA; v_call: TRBV12-3/TRBV12-4; cdr3_nt: TGTGCCAGCAGTCCAAAGATAACCAATGAGCAGTTCTTC; cdr3_aa: CASSPKITNEQFF
clone_size: NA; j_call: TRBJ2-7; d_call: NA; v_call: TRBV5-1; cdr3_nt: TGCGCCAGCAGCTTGGCCGGCAGGGAACCCTACGAGCAGTACTTC; cdr3_aa: CASSLAGREPYEQYF
clone_size: NA; j_call: TRBJ2-1; d_call: NA; v_call: TRBV2; cdr3_nt: TGTGCCAGCAATTCTAGGTTGCTAGTCAATGAGCAGTTCTTC; cdr3_aa: CASNSRLLVNEQFF
clone_size: many; j_call: TRBJ1-1; d_call: NA; v_call: TRBV7-9; cdr3_nt: TGTGCCAGCAGCTTCTTGGAAAACACTGAAGCTTTCTTT; cdr3_aa: CASSFLENTEAFF
clone_size: few; j_call: TRBJ2-5; d_call: TRBD1; v_call: TRBV6-1; cdr3_nt: TGTGCCAGCAGATCGGCTGCAGGGGGTCAAGAGACCCAGTACTTC; cdr3_aa: CASRSAAGGQETQYF
clone_size: few; j_call: TRBJ2-2; d_call: NA; v_call: TRBV6-2/TRBV6-3; cdr3_nt: TGTGCCAGCAGTTACGTCAGGGGCACCGGGGAGCTGTTTTTT; cdr3_aa: CASSYVRGTGELFF
clone_size: few; j_call: TRBJ2-7; d_call: TRBD2; v_call: TRBV9; cdr3_nt: TGTGCCAGCAGCGTAGCTAGCGGGGGGATCTACGAGCAGTACTTC; cdr3_aa: CASSVASGGIYEQYF
clone_size: few; j_call: TRBJ2-1; d_call: NA; v_call: TRBV5-1; cdr3_nt: TGCGCCAGCAGCTTGAGGGGGGCTCCATACAATGAGCAGTTCTTC; cdr3_aa: CASSLRGAPYNEQFF
clone_size: NA; j_call: TRBJ2-7; d_call: NA; v_call: TRBV9; cdr3_nt: TGTGCCAGCAGCGTAGACCCCTCTCCGACTAAACCCTACGAGCAGTACTTC; cdr3_aa: CASSVDPSPTKPYEQYF
clone_size: few; j_call: TRBJ2-3; d_call: TRBD2; v_call: TRBV5-1; cdr3_nt: TGCGCCAGCAGCCCCCGGTCCGGGGGGGCCGTGAATACGCAGTATTTT; cdr3_aa: CASSPRSGGAVNTQYF
clone_size: NA; j_call: TRBJ1-2; d_call: NA; v_call: TRBV6-5; cdr3_nt: TGTGCCAGCAGTTACTACAGGGACTCCGGCTACACCTTC; cdr3_aa: CASSYYRDSGYTF
clone_size: NA; j_call: TRBJ2-5; d_call: NA; v_call: TRBV7-6; cdr3_nt: TGTGCCAGCAGCCCCAACCCGGGGCGTCCAGAGACCCAGTACTTC; cdr3_aa: CASSPNPGRPETQYF
clone_size: NA; j_call: TRBJ1-2; d_call: NA; v_call: TRBV20-1; cdr3_nt: TGCAGTGCTAGGGGGTTAGCTAACTATGGCTACACCTTC; cdr3_aa: CSARGLANYGYTF
clone_size: many; j_call: TRBJ2-1; d_call: NA; v_call: TRBV7-2; cdr3_nt: TGTGCCAGCAGCTTACTGGGGGGCACCTACAATGAGCAGTTCTTC; cdr3_aa: CASSLLGGTYNEQFF
clone_size: few; j_call: TRBJ2-7; d_call: NA; v_call: TRBV2; cdr3_nt: TGTGCCAGCAGTGGGGGGAGCTCCTACGAGCAGTACTTC; cdr3_aa: CASSGGSSYEQYF
clone_size: few; j_call: TRBJ2-3; d_call: NA; v_call: TRBV5-1; cdr3_nt: TGCGCCAGCAGCTTGGGTCCACGGTGGCAGGGGAATCAAGATACGCAGTATTTT; cdr3_aa: CASSLGPRWQGNQDTQYF
clone_size: NA; j_call: TRBJ2-7; d_call: TRBD1; v_call: TRBV6-5; cdr3_nt: TGTGCCAGCAGTTACTCGTCAGGGGGCGTCTACGAGCAGTACTTC; cdr3_aa: CASSYSSGGVYEQYF